The 32 T cell receptor beta chains below all came from one sample that was sequenced in a study of blood T cell repertoires in COVID-19. Some clones are missing from TCRdb's copy, which holds only in-frame ones; the method was immunoSEQ multiplex PCR. The sample consists of just under 95,000 clones, around 80% of them appearing once. The sample consisted of peripheral blood. The receptors stem from a human donor in a cohort sampled during active COVID-19.

The chain has TRBV28 and TRBJ1-2; D perhaps matches TRBD1 (5 bases). The CDR3 consists of 17 residues. V was shortened by 3 bases and J by 6 bases, with 23 bases between the two germline ends. The germline V gene encodes CDR1 MDHEN and CDR2 SYDVKM. CDR3 residues: CASSFTSRGRGGNGYTF. For the CDR3, the DNA is TGTGCCAGCAGTTTTACGTCCCGGGGTAGGGGAGGGAATGGCTACACCTTC.

The genes are TRBV20-1 and TRBJ2-7; D possibly corresponds to TRBD1 (6 bases). The CDR3 loop spans 13 amino acids. V was trimmed by 3 bases and J by 3 bases, leaving 12 bases between them. Germline CDR1 DFQATT, CDR2 SNEGSKA (reference sequence). The CDR3 bases are TGCAGTGCTAGTGGACAGACAGGCTACGAGCAGTACTTC. Translation: CSASGQTGYEQYF.

The chain carries TRBV28 and TRBJ1-1; no reliable D call. The V end was cut by 5 bases, the J end by 5 bases, with 12 bases between. From germline, CDR1 is MDHEN and CDR2 SYDVKM. This CDR3 has 13 residues. For the CDR3, the DNA is TGTGCCAGCAGTCTCAGGTCAAGGACTGAAGCTTTCTTT. This gives the protein CASSLRSRTEAFF. The entire variable domain, with the rest obtained from reference TRBV28 and TRBJ1-1, is as follows: DVKVTQSSRYLVKRTGEKVFLECVQDMDHENMFWYRQDPGLGLRLIYFSYDVKMKEKGDIPEGYSVSREKKERFSLILESASTNQTSMYLCASSLRSRTEAFFGQGTRLTVV.

This clone was recorded only once. The chain uses TRBV6-1 and TRBJ2-7, with D tentatively TRBD2 (5 bases). There are 12 residues in the CDR3. Trimming removed 2 bases at V and 5 bases at J, with 7 bases between. Germline V gene sequence: CDR1 MNHNS, CDR2 SASEGT. In DNA, the CDR3 is TGTGCCAGCAGTGAACGGGGAAACGAGCAGTACTTC. Its translation is CASSERGNEQYF.

V gene TRBV28 combines with J gene TRBJ2-1; 8 bases map to TRBD1. With V trimmed by 6 bases and J by 10 bases, 14 bases remained unmatched. The CDR3 is made up of 15 amino acids. Per germline, CDR1 MDHEN and CDR2 SYDVKM. CDR3 sequence reads: CASSGTGGKIGEQFF. CDR3 DNA sequence: TGTGCCAGCAGCGGGACAGGAGGTAAAATCGGCGAGCAGTTCTTC.

V is TRBV24-1 and J is TRBJ2-5; D not certain. In germline, CDR1 is KGHDR, CDR2 SFDVKD. This CDR3 region has 17 residues. The germline V and J ends were trimmed by 0 bases and 4 bases, with 17 bases remaining between them. CDR3: CATSDLQQSGSRETQYF. In DNA, the CDR3 is TGTGCCACCAGTGATTTGCAACAGTCAGGCAGTCGAGAGACCCAGTACTTC.

The rearrangement uses TRBV5-1 and TRBJ2-1; possibly TRBD2 for D (5 bases). The CDR3 extends over 17 amino acids. Germline CDR1 and CDR2: SGHRS and YFSETQ. The V gene lost 3 bases and the J gene lost 0 bases, with 16 bases spanning the gap. CDR3 sequence reads: CASSSSSSGSSYNEQFF. The DNA for the CDR3 is TGCGCCAGCAGCTCGTCGTCATCGGGGAGCTCCTACAATGAGCAGTTCTTC.

The J gene is TRBJ1-2, the V gene TRBV28; tentatively, D is TRBD1 (6 bases). CDR3 length: 14 residues. V lost 2 bases, J lost 3 bases, and 10 bases lay in between. CDR1 is MDHEN and CDR2 is SYDVKM in the germline V gene. DNA of the CDR3: TGTGCCAGCAGTTTAGCGCAGGGGTACTATGGCTACACCTTC. Translated, it gives CASSLAQGYYGYTF.

This clone was observed a handful of times. The V and J genes are TRBV2 and TRBJ1-5, with D hard to call. The CDR3 sequence is 14 residues long. The V gene lost 3 bases and the J gene lost 0 bases, with 6 bases spanning the gap. Germline V gene sequence: CDR1 SNHLY, CDR2 FYNNEI. CDR3 sequence reads: CASSEDYSNQPQHF. The CDR3 bases are TGTGCCAGCAGTGAGGACTATAGCAATCAGCCCCAGCATTTT.

This clone was found once. The CDR3 sequence: CASSYSDGYEQYF. The CDR3 DNA is TGTGCCAGCAGCTACTCCGATGGTTACGAGCAGTACTTC. The rearrangement links TRBV21-1 to TRBJ2-7; TRBD2 is taken as the D call from the table, unchecked against the DNA. TRBV21-1 is noted as a pseudogene. This CDR3 has 13 residues.

This chain connects TRBV6-1 to TRBJ1-2, with D perhaps TRBD1 (5 bases). Trimming took off 1 base at V and 3 bases at J, with 15 bases between the two ends. The CDR3 totals 16 residues. Germline V gene data show CDR1 as MNHNS and CDR2 as SASEGT. The DNA for the CDR3 is TGTGCCAGCAGTGAAGTTGGGGCAGGGTTGGACTATGGCTACACCTTC. Residues: CASSEVGAGLDYGYTF.

The chain carries TRBV6-1 and TRBJ1-1; the D gene is possibly TRBD1 (5 bases). V dropped 3 bases and J dropped 1 base, with 9 bases sitting between them. CDR1 MNHNS and CDR2 SASEGT come from the germline V gene. This CDR3 spans 14 amino acids. CDR3 residues: CASSDRDSNTEAFF. The CDR3 coding sequence is TGTGCCAGCAGTGACAGGGATTCGAACACTGAAGCTTTCTTT.

This chain joins TRBV19 and TRBJ1-1, with D possibly TRBD1 on 6 matching bases. Trimming took 5 bases from V and 0 from J, leaving 13 bases between them. Germline CDR1 is LNHDA and CDR2 is SQIVND (reference sequence). This CDR3 is built from 15 residues. The CDR3 region is CASSSEGGMNTEAFF. CDR3 DNA: TGTGCCAGTAGTTCCGAAGGGGGAATGAACACTGAAGCTTTCTTT.

This clone was observed a handful of times. The chain couples TRBV10-2 to TRBJ2-7; tentative D call: TRBD2 (6 bases). From germline, CDR1 is WSHSY and CDR2 SAAADI. V lost 2 bases and J lost 5, with 13 bases in between. There are 14 residues in the CDR3. The CDR3 region is CASSEGDWRNEQYF. CDR3 DNA sequence: TGCGCCAGCAGTGAGGGGGACTGGAGGAACGAGCAGTACTTC.

Only a few counts were recorded for this clone. The V gene is TRBV14, the J gene TRBJ2-1; 12 bases align to TRBD1. This CDR3 region has 17 residues. The V gene end was trimmed by 2 bases and the J gene end by 10 bases; junction bases not matched to a gene: 12. Germline V gene lookup returns CDR1 SGHDN and CDR2 FVKESK. The CDR3 loop reads CASSQYVGTGGAKEQFF. The CDR3 bases are TGTGCCAGCAGCCAATACGTCGGGACAGGGGGCGCGAAAGAGCAGTTCTTC.

The chain uses TRBV12-3 or TRBV12-4 and TRBJ2-1, with D uncertain. The CDR3 is made up of 12 amino acids. Trimming cost V 5 bases and J 5 bases, with 7 bases left between them. The CDR3 DNA sequence: TGTGCCAGCAGTGGCATAAACAATGAGCAGTTCTTC. Translation: CASSGINNEQFF.

This chain joins TRBV14 and TRBJ2-7; D might be TRBD1 (5 bases). The germline CDR1 and CDR2 sequences are SGHDN and FVKESK. There are 17 residues in the CDR3. V lost 7 bases and J 7 bases, leaving 29 bases between the germline ends. The CDR3 reads CASTRRVKGSPYGEQYF. CDR3 bases: TGTGCCAGCACCAGAAGGGTGAAGGGGTCCCCGTATGGGGAGCAGTACTTC.

The table lists this clone with a count of one. The rearrangement links TRBV2 to TRBJ2-7, with 10 bases fitting TRBD2. V lost 5 bases to trimming and J lost 0 bases; unmatched junction nucleotides: 4. Germline assignment: CDR1 SNHLY and CDR2 FYNNEI. The CDR3 covers 15 residues. Written as DNA, the CDR3 is TGTGCCAGCAGTCTGACTAGCGGGTCCTCCTACGAGCAGTACTTC. This gives the protein CASSLTSGSSYEQYF. The whole variable domain, remainder taken from reference TRBV2 and TRBJ2-7, is EPEVTQTPSHQVTQMGQEVILRCVPISNHLYFYWYRQILGQKVEFLVSFYNNEISEKSEIFDDQFSVERPDGSNFTLKIRSTKLEDSAMYFCASSLTSGSSYEQYFGPGTRLTVT.

The chain is built from TRBV18 and TRBJ1-2; D gene unclear. The CDR3 has 13 residues. Germline values: CDR1 KGHSH, CDR2 LQKENI. The V end was cut by 3 bases, the J end by 6 bases, with 11 bases between. Here the CDR3 DNA reads TGTGCCAGCTCACCCCTAATCGGGGATGGCTACACCTTC. This codes for CASSPLIGDGYTF.

This clone occurred a few times. The chain joins TRBV18 to TRBJ2-7, with D hard to call. The CDR3 runs to 14 residues. Germline CDR1 KGHSH, CDR2 LQKENI. Trimming shortened V by 5 bases and J by 7 bases, and 18 bases separated the two germline ends. CDR3 sequence: CASSSSWRGGEQYF. DNA of the CDR3: TGTGCCAGCTCATCTTCGTGGAGAGGCGGTGAGCAGTACTTC.

The chain couples TRBV3-1 (or the pseudogene TRBV3-2) to TRBJ2-1, with 7 positions matching TRBD2. Trimming at V came to 0 bases and at J to 4 bases, leaving 9 bases not matched to a gene. CDR1 LGHDT and CDR2 YNNKEL come from the germline V gene (reference sequence). This CDR3 contains 17 residues. The CDR3 region is CASSQDPAGDVYNEQFF. DNA of the CDR3: TGTGCCAGCAGCCAAGATCCGGCGGGAGATGTGTACAATGAGCAGTTCTTC.

V and J are TRBV6-5 and TRBJ2-7, with D perhaps TRBD1 (5 bases). Per germline, CDR1 MNHEY and CDR2 SVGAGI. This CDR3 has 14 residues. Between the trimmed V and J ends, which lost 2 bases and 3 bases, there was a span of 11 bases. CDR3 coding DNA: TGTGCCAGCAGTTACGGTCAAGGGGTCTACGAGCAGTACTTC. This translates into CASSYGQGVYEQYF.

This sequence joins TRBV5-4 and TRBJ2-7; 9 bases are a match to TRBD2. The CDR3 is 15 amino acids. The V and J ends lost 3 bases and 2 bases, in that order; junction bases with no gene match: 6. Germline loops: CDR1 SGHNT, CDR2 YYREEE (reference sequence). The CDR3 loop reads CASSWALAGPYEQYF. The CDR3 DNA follows: TGTGCCAGCAGCTGGGCCCTAGCGGGACCCTACGAGCAGTACTTC.

The genes are TRBV20-1 and TRBJ2-1; D unresolved. Per the germline V gene, CDR1 is DFQATT and CDR2 is SNEGSKA (reference sequence). CDR3 length: 14 amino acids. V was shortened by 6 bases and J by 4 bases, with 16 bases between the two germline ends. CDR3 sequence reads: CSASAREEYNEQFF. CDR3 sequence (DNA): TGCAGTGCCAGTGCGAGAGAGGAGTACAATGAGCAGTTCTTC.

This clone was counted a few times. The rearrangement joins TRBV6-6 to TRBJ1-1; no reliable D call. V was shortened by 6 bases and J by 5 bases, with 10 bases between the two germline ends. This CDR3 is built from 12 residues. CDR1 and CDR2 from the germline V gene are MNHNY and SVGAGI (reference sequence). CDR3 coding DNA: TGTGCCAGCAGCCGGGTGTCAACTGAAGCTTTCTTT. Translating it yields CASSRVSTEAFF.

The chain has TRBV7-9 and TRBJ1-1, with 7 bases matching TRBD1. Germline assignment: CDR1 SEHNR and CDR2 FQNEAQ (reference sequence). This CDR3 spans 15 amino acids. Trimming took 5 bases from V and 11 from J; bases not matched to a gene: 17. DNA of the CDR3: TGTGCCAGCAGCCGAGAGACAGGGAGGATTGTTGCGGCTTTCTTT. Its translation: CASSRETGRIVAAFF.

The chain uses TRBV19 and TRBJ1-1; no firm D call. The CDR3 sequence is 16 residues long. V lost 5 bases and J 3 bases, leaving 19 bases between the germline ends. Germline loops: CDR1 LNHDA, CDR2 SQIVND (reference sequence). CDR3 amino acids: CASSPLPTERDTEAFF. CDR3 DNA sequence: TGTGCCAGTAGTCCGCTCCCAACCGAACGGGACACTGAAGCTTTCTTT. Using reference TRBV19 and TRBJ1-1 for the parts outside the CDR3, the full variable domain is DGGITQSPKYLFRKEGQNVTLSCEQNLNHDAMYWYRQDPGQGLRLIYYSQIVNDFQKGDIAEGYSVSREKKESFPLTVTSAQKNPTAFYLCASSPLPTERDTEAFFGQGTRLTVV.

The genes are TRBV19 and TRBJ1-1; the match to TRBD1 covers 12 bases. Germline V gene lookup returns CDR1 LNHDA and CDR2 SQIVND (reference sequence). V was pared by 5 bases and J by 6 bases, with 7 bases of the junction left unmatched. The CDR3 is made up of 15 amino acids. The DNA for the CDR3 is TGTGCCAGTAGTCCGAAGGGACAGGGGGCCGCTGAAGCTTTCTTT. Amino acid sequence: CASSPKGQGAAEAFF.

This sequence joins TRBV11-2 and TRBJ2-5; tentative D call: TRBD2 (5 bases). The germline V and J ends were trimmed by 5 bases and 2 bases, with 15 bases remaining between them. This CDR3 contains 15 residues. Germline V CDR1 and CDR2: SGHAT, FQNNGV. CDR3 sequence reads: CASSAYGLAQETQYF. CDR3 coding DNA: TGTGCCAGCAGCGCCTATGGTCTAGCTCAAGAGACCCAGTACTTC. Together with reference TRBV11-2 and TRBJ2-5, the CDR3 gives the full variable domain: EAGVAQSPRYKIIEKRQSVAFWCNPISGHATLYWYQQILGQGPKLLIQFQNNGVVDDSQLPKDRFSAERLKGVDSTLKIQPAKLEDSAVYLCASSAYGLAQETQYFGPGTRLLVL.

This chain joins TRBV24-1 and TRBJ2-7; 8 bases match TRBD1. Losses at the gene ends were 3 bases for V and 3 bases for J; bases not matched to a gene: 6. Germline V CDR1 and CDR2: KGHDR, SFDVKD. The CDR3 runs to 15 residues. CDR3 amino acids: CATSDPGGKVYEQYF. DNA for the CDR3: TGTGCCACCAGTGATCCAGGGGGCAAGGTCTACGAGCAGTACTTC.

The chain combines TRBV5-6 with TRBJ2-7, with D possibly being TRBD2 (6 bases). V was trimmed by 2 bases and J by 6 bases, leaving 15 bases between them. The germline gives CDR1 SGHDT, CDR2 YYEEEE. The CDR3 spans 14 residues. The CDR3 DNA reads as TGTGCCAGCAGCTTTTGGGGCGGGGCTATCGAGCAGTACTTC. Encoded protein: CASSFWGGAIEQYF.

The V gene is TRBV28, the J gene TRBJ1-5, with 8 positions matching TRBD1. Trimming took 2 bases from V and 5 from J; bases not matched to a gene: 5. Per the germline V gene, CDR1 is MDHEN and CDR2 is SYDVKM. CDR3 size: 15 residues. The CDR3 loop is CASSLRGQEYQPQHF. For the CDR3, the DNA is TGTGCCAGCAGTTTAAGGGGACAGGAATATCAGCCCCAGCATTTT.